A single sample is the source of the 14 T cell receptor beta chains below, sequenced in a study of memory CD4+ T cells and cytomegalovirus serostatus. Single viable CD3+CD4+CD8-CD45RO+ cells were sorted as the memory CD4+ T cells. TCRdb's table, derived via immunoSEQ multiplex PCR, lists solely in-frame clones and lacks some. Among 58,000 or so clones, about 68% were seen once, and the ten largest hold under 3%. Material: memory CD4+ T cells from blood. All receptors come from an adult in good health and CMV-seropositive.

This clone was seen once. This chain links TRBV29-1 with TRBJ1-2; D remains unclear. This CDR3 comprises 11 residues. V lost 4 bases and J 6 bases, leaving 9 bases between the germline ends. In germline, CDR1 is SQVTM, CDR2 ANQGSEA. CDR3 nucleotides: TGCAGCGTTGGGGCAGAAAATGGCTACACCTTC. It yields the protein CSVGAENGYTF.

The chain employs TRBV18 and TRBJ2-7; 8 nucleotides align to TRBD1. The trim removed 2 bases at V and 1 base at J, leaving 4 bases unmatched. Germline V gives CDR1 KGHSH, CDR2 LQKENI. This CDR3 contains 15 residues. DNA for the CDR3: TGTGCCAGCTCACCAGTACAGGGGGGATCCTACGAGCAGTACTTC. It specifies CASSPVQGGSYEQYF.

The rearrangement uses TRBV29-1 and TRBJ2-4, with TRBD1 matching 9 bases. The length of the CDR3 is 13 residues. Per the germline V gene, CDR1 is SQVTM and CDR2 is ANQGSEA. V lost 7 bases and J lost 5; bases outside the gene matches: 6. As DNA, the CDR3 is TGCAGCGGGGGGACAGGGCCACAAAACATTCAGTACTTC. Translation gives CSGGTGPQNIQYF.

This clone was observed a few times. The CDR3 DNA reads as TGTGCCAGCAGCATCAACAGGGGTGAGGAGACCCAGTACTTC. Translating it yields CASSINRGEETQYF. This rearrangement joins TRBV5-4 to TRBJ2-5; 7 bases agree with TRBD1. V lost 4 bases to trimming and J lost 5 bases; unmatched junction nucleotides: 8. The germline V gene encodes CDR1 SGHNT and CDR2 YYREEE (reference sequence). This CDR3 has 14 residues.

This chain joins TRBV28 and TRBJ2-7, with a tentative D call TRBD2 (5 bases). Trimming pared 9 bases from V and 3 bases from J, leaving 18 bases between. This CDR3 has 14 amino acids. In germline, CDR1 is MDHEN, CDR2 SYDVKM. The CDR3 spells CASLSEGGLYEQYF. CDR3 DNA: TGTGCCAGTTTGAGTGAGGGCGGACTCTACGAGCAGTACTTC.

This clone has only a few counts. The chain employs TRBV7-9 and TRBJ1-1, with D maybe TRBD1 (5 bases). V lost 1 base, J lost 1 base, and 13 bases lay in between. From germline, CDR1 is SEHNR and CDR2 FQNEAQ (reference sequence). The CDR3 spans 16 residues. The CDR3 DNA reads as TGTGCCAGCAGCTTAGTTGAGGGGTTGGGGAACACTGAAGCTTTCTTT. The encoded protein is CASSLVEGLGNTEAFF.

The V gene is TRBV7-2, the J gene TRBJ1-1; tentatively, D is TRBD1 (6 bases). Germline V lookup: CDR1 SGHTA, CDR2 FQGNSA. The germline V and J ends were trimmed by 2 bases and 6 bases, with 10 bases remaining between them. The CDR3 sequence is 13 residues long. CDR3 bases: TGTGCCAGCAGCTTACAGGGGAAGTCTGAAGCTTTCTTT. Translated: CASSLQGKSEAFF.

J is TRBJ2-4 and V is TRBV28, with D perhaps TRBD1 (6 bases). The V end was cut by 5 bases, the J end by 6 bases, with 20 bases between. Germline V gives CDR1 MDHEN, CDR2 SYDVKM. This CDR3 contains 16 residues. The CDR3 here is CASSVDLNRELNIQYF. The CDR3 bases are TGTGCCAGCAGTGTCGACCTCAACAGGGAACTAAACATTCAGTACTTC.

This clone rates as medium-sized. The CDR3 DNA follows: TGTGCCAGCAGCCTAGGGGACACCGGGGAGCTGTTTTTT. It specifies CASSLGDTGELFF. This sequence joins TRBV7-7 and TRBJ2-2; tentative D call: TRBD1 (5 bases). This CDR3 comprises 13 residues. V was trimmed by 5 bases and J by 3 bases, leaving 7 bases between them. From germline, CDR1 is SSHAT and CDR2 FNYEAQ (reference sequence).

The V gene is TRBV19, the J gene TRBJ2-1; TRBD1 matches 11 bases. The germline gives CDR1 LNHDA, CDR2 SQIVND (reference sequence). The V segment lost 7 bases and the J segment 8 bases; nucleotides outside the gene matches: 10. The CDR3 extends over 15 amino acids. The CDR3 here is CASTRGTGGSYEQFF. The CDR3, as DNA: TGTGCCAGTACCAGGGGGACAGGGGGTTCCTATGAGCAGTTCTTC.

The genes are TRBV19 and TRBJ1-2; D gene ambiguous. Trimming cost V 3 bases and J 8 bases, with 13 bases left between them. Per germline, CDR1 LNHDA and CDR2 SQIVND (reference sequence). The CDR3 sequence is 13 residues long. CDR3 in amino acids: CASSMPGMGGYTF. In nucleotides, the CDR3 is TGTGCCAGTAGTATGCCCGGGATGGGAGGCTACACCTTC.

The J gene is TRBJ1-5, the V gene TRBV19; perhaps TRBD1 as D (6 bases). Germline CDR1 LNHDA, CDR2 SQIVND (reference sequence). Trimming shortened V by 6 bases and J by 5 bases, and 8 bases separated the two germline ends. This CDR3 is 12 amino acids long. CDR3 DNA sequence: TGTGCCAGTAGGAGGGGGGATCAGCCCCAGCATTTT. Translated, it gives CASRRGDQPQHF.

The chain is built from TRBV5-1 and TRBJ2-1; 10 nucleotides match TRBD2. Germline V gives CDR1 SGHRS, CDR2 YFSETQ. V was pared by 5 bases and J by 9 bases, with 8 bases of the junction left unmatched. The CDR3 is made up of 14 amino acids. The CDR3 loop is CASRGIAGGTEQFF. DNA for the CDR3: TGCGCCAGCAGGGGCATAGCGGGAGGCACTGAGCAGTTCTTC.

This clone was counted a few times. The V and J genes are TRBV2 and TRBJ1-2; perhaps TRBD1 as D (6 bases). CDR3 length: 13 amino acids. CDR1 is SNHLY and CDR2 is FYNNEI in the germline V gene. Trimming shortened V by 8 bases and J by 0 bases, and 10 bases separated the two germline ends. The CDR3 DNA reads TGTGCCAGCGCCAGGGGAGCTAACTATGGCTACACCTTC. It encodes CASARGANYGYTF.